This T cell receptor beta chain was retrieved from a study of T cells in Graves' hyperthyroidism and ophthalmopathy. General study results and limits: Most expanded thyroid clonotypes above 0.001 recurred in blood.

Germline lookup yields CDR1 SGHNT and CDR2 YYREEE (reference sequence). CDR3 length: 15 residues. Trimming took 4 bases from V and 2 from J; bases not matched to a gene: 3. Subjects aged 18 to 65 presented with newly diagnosed hyperthyroidism of less than 2 months' duration. Orbital computed tomography and thyroid ultrasound, together with serum TRAb and thyroxine and clinical symptoms, were used for diagnoses. This clonotype was seen a few times. Its antigen is not known. TCR beta CDR3 region amplification was performed from RNA transcripts. HTBI primers were employed in a first-round RT-PCR of the TCR CDR3. TCRdb redid the calling of the multiplex PCR reads with MiXCR, one entry per CDR3 protein. The repertoire holds some 800,000 distinct CDR3 sequences, with about 38% as singletons.

The V call is TRBV5-4, the J call TRBJ1-2; 12 bases are shared with TRBD1. The clonotype comes from a young man with Graves' hyperthyroidism. What was sequenced was blood. The CDR3 DNA reads TGTGCCAGCAGCGCCGGGACAGGGGGCAACTATGGCTACACCTTC. This gives the protein CASSAGTGGNYGYTF.